Shown below are 19 T cell receptor beta chains from a single sample sequenced in a study of cytomegalovirus exposure and HLA in healthy donors. The PCR was carried out with 60 Vbeta primers and 13 Jbeta primers. Sequencing used immunoSEQ multiplex PCR; TCRdb keeps in-frame clones, though not all of them. The sample records 250,000 to 350,000 clones, more than 80% being singletons. Sequenced material: PBMCs. The origin of the receptors is a man aged 35 to 55 in good health and CMV-seropositive.

V gene TRBV5-4 combines with J gene TRBJ2-7, with D possibly matching TRBD1 (5 bases). Germline lookup yields CDR1 SGHNT and CDR2 YYREEE (reference sequence). Between the trimmed V and J ends, which lost 0 bases and 2 bases, there was a span of 9 bases. The CDR3 is 14 residues long. In nucleotides, the CDR3 is TGTGCCAGCAGCTTGGGGACACGGACCTACGAGCAGTACTTC. It yields the protein CASSLGTRTYEQYF.

The chain combines TRBV11-2 with TRBJ2-7, with 10 positions matching TRBD2. Germline V gene lookup returns CDR1 SGHAT and CDR2 FQNNGV. The CDR3 runs 17 residues. V gave up 3 bases and J gave up 4 bases; unmatched junction bases: 12. The DNA for the CDR3 is TGTGCCAGCAGCTTGAGACGGTCTAGCGGGAGCATTTACGAGCAGTACTTC. It translates to CASSLRRSSGSIYEQYF. The full variable domain, rest sourced from reference TRBV11-2 and TRBJ2-7, is EAGVAQSPRYKIIEKRQSVAFWCNPISGHATLYWYQQILGQGPKLLIQFQNNGVVDDSQLPKDRFSAERLKGVDSTLKIQPAKLEDSAVYLCASSLRRSSGSIYEQYFGPGTRLTVT.

The chain uses TRBV6-1 and TRBJ2-7, with no clear D. Germline V lookup: CDR1 MNHNS, CDR2 SASEGT. The V and J ends lost 10 bases and 2 bases respectively, with 12 bases between them. This CDR3 region has 12 residues. The CDR3 spells CATLVSAYEQYF. Written as DNA, the CDR3 is TGTGCCACCCTAGTTTCCGCCTACGAGCAGTACTTC.

The chain carries TRBV19 and TRBJ1-1; D might be TRBD1 (6 bases). V dropped 3 bases and J dropped 7 bases, with 15 bases sitting between them. The CDR3 is 14 residues long. CDR1 is LNHDA, CDR2 SQIVND, per germline (reference sequence). The CDR3: CASSIGGGWGEAFF. For the CDR3, the DNA is TGTGCCAGTAGTATTGGGGGGGGCTGGGGTGAAGCTTTCTTT.

The rearrangement joins TRBV7-9 to TRBJ2-5; D may be TRBD2 (6 bases). The J call is in doubt because the DNA end fits TRBJ2-7 better. Germline V gives CDR1 SEHNR, CDR2 FQNEAQ (reference sequence). This CDR3 spans 13 amino acids. For the CDR3, the DNA is TGTGCCAGCAGCTTAGATGGAGGGAACGAGCAGTACTTC. Amino acid sequence: CASSLDGGNEQYF.

The chain joins TRBV6-1 to TRBJ2-7; 9 positions match TRBD2. CDR1 and CDR2 from the germline V gene are MNHNS and SASEGT. J gave up 4 bases and V 0 bases, and 4 bases lay outside the gene matches. This CDR3 is built from 15 residues. In DNA, the CDR3 is TGTGCCAGCAGTGAAGCTAGCGGGAGTACTTACGAGCAGTACTTC. Residues: CASSEASGSTYEQYF.

This chain joins TRBV5-4 and TRBJ2-2, with D possibly TRBD1 on 5 matching bases. Between the trimmed V and J ends, which lost 0 bases and 7 bases, there was a span of 13 bases. CDR1 and CDR2 (germline): SGHNT, YYREEE (reference sequence). The CDR3 extends over 15 amino acids. The CDR3 coding sequence is TGTGCCAGCAGCTTGGCGGTCAGGGTAGGCGGGGAGCTGTTTTTT. As protein: CASSLAVRVGGELFF.

The chain employs TRBV9 and TRBJ2-1; TRBD2 aligns across 11 bases. Per the germline V gene, CDR1 is SGDLS and CDR2 is YYNGEE. The CDR3 runs 20 residues. The ends lost 1 base at V and 9 bases at J; junction bases unmatched: 21. The CDR3 region is CASSVSGGTAGLAGGGEQFF. CDR3 coding DNA: TGTGCCAGCAGCGTAAGTGGTGGGACCGCTGGGCTAGCGGGAGGAGGTGAGCAGTTCTTC.

Details on this clone: The junction differs from germline at one of its ends, possibly a read error. The chain couples TRBV7-9 to TRBJ1-1; D possibly corresponds to TRBD1 (6 bases). In germline, CDR1 is SEHNR, CDR2 FQNEAQ (reference sequence). This CDR3 is built from 15 residues. The chain's CDR3 is CSSSSDPRGNTEAFF. The CDR3 DNA reads TGTTCCAGCAGCTCGGACCCCAGGGGGAACACTGAAGCTTTCTTT.

This clone was seen only once. This sequence joins TRBV29-1 and TRBJ2-7, with D possibly being TRBD2 (6 bases). The germline gives CDR1 SQVTM, CDR2 ANQGSEA. Between the trimmed V and J ends, which lost 4 bases and 0 bases, there was a span of 10 bases. There are 13 residues in the CDR3. CDR3 nucleotides: TGCAGCGTTGGGGACGGGAGCTCCTACGAGCAGTACTTC. Encoded protein: CSVGDGSSYEQYF.

The chain is built from TRBV15 and TRBJ2-1; 7 nucleotides match TRBD2. V shed 1 base, J shed 15 bases, and the junction held 9 bases outside the gene matches. The CDR3 covers 13 residues. CDR1 LNHNV and CDR2 YYDKDF come from the germline V gene (reference sequence). The CDR3 bases are TGTGCCACCAGCAGAGTATCTCGAGGGAGGGGGTTCTTC. This sequence encodes CATSRVSRGRGFF.

The chain couples TRBV7-9 to TRBJ2-5; 12 nucleotides line up with TRBD2. Germline CDR1 SEHNR, CDR2 FQNEAQ (reference sequence). V lost 5 bases, J lost 3 bases, and 4 bases stayed unmatched. The CDR3 totals 15 residues. This chain's CDR3 is CASSLRLAGEETQYF. CDR3 bases: TGTGCCAGCAGCCTGAGACTAGCGGGAGAAGAGACCCAGTACTTC. The whole variable domain, filled in from reference TRBV7-9 and TRBJ2-5, reads DTGVSQNPRHKITKRGQNVTFRCDPISEHNRLYWYRQTLGQGPEFLTYFQNEAQLEKSRLLSDRFSAERPKGSFSTLEIQRTEQGDSAMYLCASSLRLAGEETQYFGPGTRLLVL.

Note on this clone: The junction shows a germline mismatch at one end, possibly a read error. CDR3 sequence: CSSSLTAPDRDYGYTF. Written as DNA, the CDR3 is TGTTCCAGCAGCTTAACAGCTCCGGACAGGGACTATGGCTACACCTTC. This rearrangement joins TRBV7-9 to TRBJ1-2; 8 nucleotides agree with TRBD1. CDR3 length: 16 residues. Per germline, CDR1 SEHNR and CDR2 FQNEAQ (reference sequence). The variable domain in full, completed from reference TRBV7-9 and TRBJ1-2, reads DTGVSQNPRHKITKRGQNVTFRCDPISEHNRLYWYRQTLGQGPEFLTYFQNEAQLEKSRLLSDRFSAERPKGSFSTLEIQRTEQGDSAMYLCSSSLTAPDRDYGYTFGSGTRLTVV.

The V call is TRBV18, the J call TRBJ1-1; no firm D call. The CDR3 contains 16 residues. V lost 1 base to trimming and J lost 0 bases, with 12 bases between them. CDR1 KGHSH and CDR2 LQKENI come from the germline V gene. The CDR3 DNA is TGTGCCAGCTCACCACTATCTCAGTCCCTGAACACTGAAGCTTTCTTT. Amino acid sequence: CASSPLSQSLNTEAFF. The full variable domain, rest sourced from reference TRBV18 and TRBJ1-1, is NAGVMQNPRHLVRRRGQEARLRCSPMKGHSHVYWYRQLPEEGLKFMVYLQKENIIDESGMPKERFSAEFPKEGPSILRIQQVVRGDSAAYFCASSPLSQSLNTEAFFGQGTRLTVV.

With regard to this clone: Other DNA variants within this sample encode the same CDR3. V is TRBV18 and J is TRBJ2-7, with TRBD2 identical over 10 bases. The germline V gene encodes CDR1 KGHSH and CDR2 LQKENI. This CDR3 is built from 15 residues. The V and J ends lost 2 bases and 0 bases, in that order; junction bases with no gene match: 1. The CDR3 spells CASSPASGSSYEQYF. The CDR3 nucleotides read TGTGCCAGCTCACCAGCTAGCGGGAGCTCCTACGAGCAGTACTTC. The full variable domain, completed using reference TRBV18 and TRBJ2-7, is NAGVMQNPRHLVRRRGQEARLRCSPMKGHSHVYWYRQLPEEGLKFMVYLQKENIIDESGMPKERFSAEFPKEGPSILRIQQVVRGDSAAYFCASSPASGSSYEQYFGPGTRLTVT.

The genes are TRBV5-1 and TRBJ1-1, with 7 bases lining up with TRBD1. J lost 5 bases, V lost 3 bases, and 7 bases had no gene match. This CDR3 has 14 amino acids. Germline CDR1 SGHRS, CDR2 YFSETQ. This CDR3 is CASSYRGSGTEAFF. In nucleotides, the CDR3 is TGCGCCAGCAGCTACAGGGGATCGGGAACTGAAGCTTTCTTT. Combining the CDR3 with reference TRBV5-1 and TRBJ1-1 gives the whole variable domain KAGVTQTPRYLIKTRGQQVTLSCSPISGHRSVSWYQQTPGQGLQFLFEYFSETQRNKGNFPGRFSGRQFSNSRSEMNVSTLELGDSALYLCASSYRGSGTEAFFGQGTRLTVV.

The gene calls are TRBV7-3 and TRBJ1-1; D is possibly TRBD1 (6 bases). The CDR3 runs to 15 residues. Per the germline V gene, CDR1 is SGHTA and CDR2 is FQGTGA. Trimming shortened V by 5 bases and J by 5 bases, and 18 bases separated the two germline ends. CDR3 in amino acids: CASSPTAGQGTEAFF. The CDR3 DNA reads TGTGCCAGCAGCCCCACCGCAGGGCAGGGGACTGAAGCTTTCTTT.

The chain uses TRBV2 and TRBJ2-1; TRBD2 matches at 9 bases. CDR3 size: 13 residues. Trimming removed 9 bases from V and 6 bases from J; junction bases left unmatched: 6. CDR1 and CDR2 from the germline V gene are SNHLY and FYNNEI. CDR3 residues: CASEREVGNEQFF. The CDR3 coding sequence is TGTGCCAGTGAGCGGGAGGTGGGCAATGAGCAGTTCTTC.

This clone was seen only once. The chain joins TRBV4-1 to TRBJ2-7; 8 nucleotides line up with TRBD1. Germline lookup yields CDR1 MGHRA and CDR2 YSYEKL. The CDR3 covers 14 residues. The trim removed 4 bases at V and 5 bases at J, leaving 7 bases unmatched. The CDR3 nucleotides are TGCGCCAGCAGCCTTAGGACAGGGAGCGACGAGCAGTACTTC. This translates into CASSLRTGSDEQYF.